This T cell receptor (beta chain) was documented in a study of response to subunit inactivated influenza vaccine. Study results and limitations: That few new T cells are recruited by each seasonal influenza vaccination was the authors' suggestion.

TCRdb re-analysed the RT-PCR reads in MiXCR, keeping a single row per CDR3 protein. The sample has 750,000 to 850,000 distinct CDR3 sequences; around 20% are singletons. The CDR3 consists of 15 residues. Per germline, CDR1 MNHEY and CDR2 SMNVEV (reference sequence). The germline V and J ends were trimmed by 10 bases and 0 bases, with 18 bases remaining between them. A word on this clonotype: The antigen is undetermined.

The V and J genes are TRBV27 and TRBJ1-2; possible D gene TRBD1, 6 bases. Sequencing used PBMCs from blood, obtained more than 4 days after vaccination. The TCR was taken from a man over 45 who received an inactivated influenza vaccine. The CDR3 DNA reads as TGTGCCAACAAGACGGCCCGGACAGCTAACTATGGCTACACCTTC. Protein product: CANKTARTANYGYTF.